This T cell receptor beta chain originates from a study of CD8 T cells in ankylosing spondylitis. TCRdb recomputed calls from the 5' RACE reads with MiXCR, one row per CDR3 protein. The profile shows over 25,000 distinct CDR3 sequences, 13% to 15% of them singletons. The germline V and J ends were trimmed by 2 bases and 4 bases, with 14 bases remaining between them. From germline, CDR1 is MGHDK and CDR2 SYGVNS. The CDR3 consists of 15 residues. Study conclusions and caveats: CD8+ cells made up the disease-linked clones, which were relatively rare in peripheral blood. It was reported that disease-linked clones were significantly enriched in matched ankylosing spondylitis synovial fluid.

This clonotype was seen only a few times. The antigen is unknown. Material for sequencing was blood. The sequence was obtained from a male donor with ankylosing spondylitis or in good health (not recorded which). This chain uses TRBV25-1 with TRBJ2-5, with D maybe TRBD1 (7 bases). Here the CDR3 reads CASSEQGGRSETQYF. DNA of the CDR3: TGTGCCAGCAGTGAACAGGGGGGTCGGTCAGAGACCCAGTACTTC. Filled out from reference TRBV25-1 and TRBJ2-5, the complete variable domain reads EADIYQTPRYLVIGTGKKITLECSQTMGHDKMYWYQQDPGMELHLIHYSYGVNSTEKGDLSSESTVSRIRTEHFPLTLESARPSHTSQYLCASSEQGGRSETQYFGPGTRLLVL.